The 26 T cell receptor beta chains listed next were all sequenced from one sample in a study of T cell repertoires in cytomegalovirus infection. TCRdb reprocessed the reads with MiXCR, giving one entry per CDR3 protein. The profile shows approximately 130,000 distinct CDR3 sequences, roughly a quarter of them singletons. Their antigens are not known. The sequenced material came from PBMCs, sequenced either directly or after in vitro stimulation (not recorded which). Source of these receptors: a human donor in good health (CMV status not recorded). Some clones in this sample may be carry-over from other donors' samples.

This clonotype was seen at least ten times. The chain joins TRBV7-2 to TRBJ1-1, with unresolved D. The CDR3 loop spans 14 amino acids. Germline V gene lookup returns CDR1 SGHTA and CDR2 FQGNSA. The V end was cut by 2 bases, the J end by 4 bases, with 11 bases between. DNA for the CDR3: TGTGCCAGCAGCTTAAAGGAAAGGGTCACTGAAGCTTTCTTT. Translated: CASSLKERVTEAFF.

This clonotype was counted ten times or more. The V call is TRBV19, the J call TRBJ1-1, with 8 nucleotides matching TRBD1. With V trimmed by 3 bases and J by 3 bases, 0 bases remained unmatched. This CDR3 region has 13 residues. Germline V gene sequence: CDR1 LNHDA, CDR2 SQIVND (reference sequence). In nucleotides, the CDR3 is TGTGCCAGTAGTATGGACAGGGACACTGAAGCTTTCTTT. Its translation is CASSMDRDTEAFF.

This clonotype was seen only a few times. This chain uses TRBV11-2 with TRBJ1-2; unclear D gene. The V end lost 5 bases, the J end lost 6 bases, and 13 bases lay between the germline ends. This CDR3 comprises 13 residues. CDR1 and CDR2 (germline): SGHAT, FQNNGV. The DNA of the CDR3 is TGTGCCAGCAGCCGCGGGATAAGAGATGGCTACACCTTC. Translation gives CASSRGIRDGYTF. The whole variable domain, filled in from reference TRBV11-2 and TRBJ1-2, reads EAGVAQSPRYKIIEKRQSVAFWCNPISGHATLYWYQQILGQGPKLLIQFQNNGVVDDSQLPKDRFSAERLKGVDSTLKIQPAKLEDSAVYLCASSRGIRDGYTFGSGTRLTVV.

This clonotype has more than one count but fewer than ten. This rearrangement joins TRBV13 to TRBJ2-6; D is possibly TRBD1 or TRBD2 (6 bases each). The CDR3 length is 16 residues. The germline V and J ends were trimmed by 6 bases and 0 bases, with 12 bases remaining between them. CDR1 and CDR2 from the germline V gene are PRHDT and FYEKMQ (reference sequence). The CDR3 loop reads CASRGGSFSGANVLTF. As DNA, the CDR3 is TGTGCCAGCAGGGGGGGCAGTTTCTCTGGGGCCAACGTCCTGACTTTC.

In this sample, this clonotype turned up a few times. This chain connects TRBV11-2 to TRBJ1-5; D unresolved. The CDR3 is 14 residues long. CDR1 and CDR2 (germline): SGHAT, FQNNGV. Trimming stripped 5 bases from V and 0 bases from J, with 8 bases between. CDR3 sequence (DNA): TGTGCCAGCAGCCGAGAATTTAGCAATCAGCCCCAGCATTTT. This gives the protein CASSREFSNQPQHF.

The rearrangement uses TRBV20-1 and TRBJ1-1; no reliable D call. The germline gives CDR1 DFQATT, CDR2 SNEGSKA (reference sequence). The CDR3 consists of 15 residues. V was clipped by 6 bases and J by 0 bases, with 17 bases between them. DNA for the CDR3: TGCAGTGCCACCCGGTGGATGGCGTTGAACACTGAAGCTTTCTTT. Its translation is CSATRWMALNTEAFF.

This clonotype has a handful of counts. The V and J genes are TRBV12-3 or TRBV12-4 and TRBJ2-7; D is undetermined. CDR3 length equals 11 residues. Between the trimmed V and J ends, which lost 2 bases and 5 bases, there was a span of 4 bases. The CDR3 reads CASSLYDEQYV. The CDR3 region has the DNA TGTGCCAGCAGTTTATACGACGAGCAGTACGTC.

V is TRBV2 and J is TRBJ1-5; D gene uncertain. Germline V gives CDR1 SNHLY, CDR2 FYNNEI. The V end lost 6 bases, the J end lost 7 bases, and 10 bases lay between the germline ends. The CDR3 contains 12 residues. The CDR3 sequence: CASSVQGQPQHF. As DNA, the CDR3 is TGTGCCAGCAGCGTACAAGGGCAGCCCCAGCATTTT.

The V and J genes are TRBV4-1 and TRBJ1-5, with a weak D call TRBD1 (6 bases). With 4 bases removed from V and 4 bases from J, the gap between germline ends came to 17 bases. The germline CDR1 and CDR2 sequences are MGHRA and YSYEKL. The CDR3 length is 16 residues. The CDR3 DNA reads TGCGCCAGCAGCCTCCGCGGAGGGGGAGGGAATCAGCCCCAGCATTTT. Translation: CASSLRGGGGNQPQHF.

This clonotype turned up a few times. The V call is TRBV7-8, the J call TRBJ1-6; 10 bases map to TRBD1. The CDR3 length is 14 residues. Unmatched junction bases numbered 5, after V lost 9 bases and J lost 6 bases. Germline CDR1 and CDR2: SGHVS and FQNEAQ. For the CDR3, the DNA is TGTGCCAGTCGACAGGGGGCAGTTAATTCACCCCTCCACTTT. Translating gives CASRQGAVNSPLHF.

There are many counts of this clonotype. The chain joins TRBV7-2 to TRBJ2-3, with D uncertain. Germline CDR1 is SGHTA and CDR2 is FQGNSA. The length of the CDR3 is 14 residues. Trimming pared 5 bases from V and 0 bases from J, leaving 9 bases between. The CDR3 here is CASSLRASTDTQYF. CDR3 DNA sequence: TGTGCCAGCAGCCTAAGGGCAAGCACAGATACGCAGTATTTT.

In its sample, this clonotype was seen many times. One end of the junction is discordant with germline, which a read error may explain. The V call is TRBV7-7, the J call TRBJ2-2; D is uncertain. Looked up from germline, CDR1 is SSHAT and CDR2 is FNYEAQ (reference sequence). The CDR3 sequence is 14 residues long. CDR3 loop: CASSLDAYTGELFF. DNA for the CDR3: TGTGCTAGCAGTTTGGACGCTTACACCGGGGAGCTGTTTTTT.

This clonotype was counted only a few times. The chain recombines TRBV28 with TRBJ2-1; 10 bases line up with TRBD2. With 4 bases clipped from V and 2 bases from J, the junction kept 5 bases outside the gene matches. Looked up from germline, CDR1 is MDHEN and CDR2 is SYDVKM. This CDR3 is 16 amino acids long. The CDR3 is CASSSPSGRAYNEQFF. CDR3 DNA sequence: TGTGCCAGCAGTTCACCGAGCGGGAGGGCCTACAATGAGCAGTTCTTC.

This clonotype has ten or more counts. The gene calls are TRBV7-2 and TRBJ1-4; D unresolved. The CDR3 is made up of 14 amino acids. The V and J ends lost 5 bases and 5 bases respectively, with 12 bases between them. Per the germline V gene, CDR1 is SGHTA and CDR2 is FQGNSA. The chain's CDR3 is CASSLSTENEKLFF. CDR3 nucleotide sequence: TGTGCCAGCAGCCTCTCGACTGAGAATGAAAAACTGTTTTTT.

This clonotype occurred a few times. The rearrangement joins TRBV19 to TRBJ1-2, with D possibly TRBD1 on 5 matching bases. Germline CDR1 is LNHDA and CDR2 is SQIVND (reference sequence). This CDR3 comprises 18 residues. The V and J ends lost 3 bases and 7 bases respectively, with 27 bases between them. The CDR3 DNA follows: TGTGCCAGTAGTATGACGGGGGGTGGACTCGGCACAAGGAGTGGCTACACCTTC. Translating gives CASSMTGGGLGTRSGYTF.

This clonotype was recorded a few times. The chain carries TRBV7-2 and TRBJ1-2; 9 bases are shared with TRBD1. The germline gives CDR1 SGHTA, CDR2 FQGNSA. Trimming cost V 5 bases and J 1 base; bases outside gene matches: 5. This CDR3 region has 15 residues. In nucleotides, the CDR3 is TGTGCCAGCAGCCCAAGACAGGGGGTTAACTATGGCTACACCTTC. Protein sequence: CASSPRQGVNYGYTF. The full variable domain, completed using reference TRBV7-2 and TRBJ1-2, is GAGVSQSPSNKVTEKGKDVELRCDPISGHTALYWYRQSLGQGLEFLIYFQGNSAPDKSGLPSDRFSAERTGGSVSTLTIQRTQQEDSAVYLCASSPRQGVNYGYTFGSGTRLTVV.

This clonotype was counted only a few times. The genes are TRBV7-8 and TRBJ2-1, with a tentative D call TRBD1 (6 bases). The CDR3 extends over 16 amino acids. The V gene's germline CDR1 is SGHVS and CDR2 FQNEAQ. Deletions cut 1 base from V and 2 bases from J, with 12 bases between. Here the CDR3 reads CASSLVLRGTYNEQFF. The DNA of the CDR3 is TGTGCCAGCAGCTTAGTTTTGAGGGGGACCTACAATGAGCAGTTCTTC.

V gene TRBV10-3 combines with J gene TRBJ2-1; 9 nucleotides line up with TRBD1. V gave up 5 bases and J gave up 1 base; unmatched junction bases: 6. The CDR3 is 16 amino acids. Germline assignment: CDR1 ENHRY and CDR2 SYGVKD. DNA for the CDR3: TGTGCCATCAGTTCGGACAGGGGAGGATCCTACAATGAGCAGTTCTTC. This encodes CAISSDRGGSYNEQFF.

This clonotype was counted only a few times. The CDR3 DNA reads TGTGCCAGCAGTTTCCCTCTATCGGAAGCTTTCTTT. Translation: CASSFPLSEAFF. The chain uses TRBV28 and TRBJ1-1; D is unresolved. Trimming stripped 3 bases from V and 8 bases from J, with 10 bases between. Germline V CDR1 and CDR2: MDHEN, SYDVKM. CDR3 length equals 12 residues. Variable domain in full (rest from reference TRBV28 and TRBJ1-1): DVKVTQSSRYLVKRTGEKVFLECVQDMDHENMFWYRQDPGLGLRLIYFSYDVKMKEKGDIPEGYSVSREKKERFSLILESASTNQTSMYLCASSFPLSEAFFGQGTRLTVV.

In this sample, this clonotype turned up many times. The chain joins TRBV7-2 to TRBJ1-2, with a tentative D call TRBD1 (5 bases). Germline-derived CDR1 and CDR2 are SGHTA and FQGNSA. The CDR3 totals 15 residues. The ends were cut back, 0 bases at V and 3 bases at J, with 11 bases in the middle. This chain's CDR3 is CASSLAQGPDYGYTF. The CDR3 nucleotides are TGTGCCAGCAGCTTAGCGCAGGGCCCGGACTATGGCTACACCTTC.

This clonotype was seen more than once but under ten times. CDR3 DNA: TGTGCCAGCAGTCCCGGGACTAGCGGGAGGAGTGAGACCCAGTACTTC. This translates into CASSPGTSGRSETQYF. V gene TRBV27 combines with J gene TRBJ2-5, with 15 positions matching TRBD2. This CDR3 region has 16 residues. Trimming cost V 5 bases and J 5 bases; bases outside gene matches: 6. The germline CDR1 and CDR2 sequences are MNHEY and SMNVEV (reference sequence).

This chain joins TRBV10-3 and TRBJ2-7; no definite D call. This CDR3 region has 13 residues. Trimming took off 10 bases at V and 4 bases at J, with 17 bases between the two ends. Germline CDR1 and CDR2: ENHRY and SYGVKD. Here the CDR3 reads CASQVGPMYEQYV. The CDR3 DNA reads TGTGCCAGTCAAGTTGGGCCTATGTACGAGCAGTACGTC.

This clonotype was counted a few times. The chain carries TRBV6-2 or TRBV6-3 and TRBJ2-5; TRBD1 matches at 9 bases. V gave up 2 bases and J gave up 5 bases; unmatched junction bases: 6. CDR3 size: 15 residues. Per the germline V gene, CDR1 is MNHEY and CDR2 is SVGEGT. CDR3 nucleotide sequence: TGTGCCAGCAGTTACGGACAGGGGATTCTCGAGACCCAGTACTTC. Encoded protein: CASSYGQGILETQYF.

The chain joins TRBV7-8 to TRBJ2-2, with D perhaps TRBD1 (6 bases). Germline V gene lookup returns CDR1 SGHVS and CDR2 FQNEAQ. This CDR3 has 14 residues. Deletions cut 7 bases from V and 7 bases from J, with 16 bases between. Here the CDR3 DNA reads TGTGCCAGCATCCAGGGGCAATATGACGGGGAGCTGTTTTTT. Translation gives CASIQGQYDGELFF.

The V and J genes are TRBV6-1 and TRBJ2-2, with 15 bases matching TRBD2. CDR1 is MNHNS and CDR2 is SASEGT in the germline V gene. V lost 2 bases, J lost 0 bases, and 7 bases stayed unmatched. CDR3 length: 20 residues. The CDR3, as DNA: TGTGCCAGCAGTGAATCTCCGGGACTAGCGGGAGGAGCGAACACCGGGGAGCTGTTTTTT. Amino acids: CASSESPGLAGGANTGELFF.

The chain is built from TRBV4-1 and TRBJ2-4; D is unresolved. V lost 1 base, J lost 0 bases, and 7 bases lay in between. This CDR3 is built from 15 residues. CDR1 and CDR2 from the germline V gene are MGHRA and YSYEKL. The CDR3 coding sequence is TGCGCCAGCAGCCAAGTAGGCTTAGCCAAAAACATTCAGTACTTC. Protein: CASSQVGLAKNIQYF.